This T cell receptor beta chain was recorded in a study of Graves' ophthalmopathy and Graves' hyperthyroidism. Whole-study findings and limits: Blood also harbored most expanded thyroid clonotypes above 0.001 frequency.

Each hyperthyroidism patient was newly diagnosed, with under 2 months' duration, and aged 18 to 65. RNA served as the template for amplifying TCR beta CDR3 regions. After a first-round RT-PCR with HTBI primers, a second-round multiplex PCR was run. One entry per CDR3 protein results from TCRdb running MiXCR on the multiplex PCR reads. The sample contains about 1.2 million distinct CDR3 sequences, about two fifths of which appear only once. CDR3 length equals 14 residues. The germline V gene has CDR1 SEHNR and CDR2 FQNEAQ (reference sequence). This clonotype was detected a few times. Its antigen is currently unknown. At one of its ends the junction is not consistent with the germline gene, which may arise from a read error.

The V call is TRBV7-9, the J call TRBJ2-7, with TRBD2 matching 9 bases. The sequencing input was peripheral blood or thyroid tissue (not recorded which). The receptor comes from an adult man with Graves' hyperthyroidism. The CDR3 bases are TGTGCCAGCAGCATAGCGGGAGAGTCCTACGAGCAGTACTTC. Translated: CASSIAGESYEQYF.